This T cell receptor beta chain was captured by sequencing in a study of low-dose radiotherapy and immunotherapy resistance in tumors (dated by TCRdb to the early 2020s). In the study overall: Patients in Cohort 1 were given 0.5 Gy per fraction every 2 weeks, and the prescribed total PTV dose was 6.5 Gy. The translational analysis covered eight patients: three from the first dose cohort and the first five from the second dose cohort. Patients were given nivolumab as a 240 mg flat dose every two weeks and ipilimumab at 1 mg/kg every six weeks, with both drugs delivered intravenously. For Cohort 2, the dose was 1 Gy per fraction given every two weeks, adding up to 13 Gy in total across 26 weeks. Randomization of trial participants into treatment groups was not performed. Cyclophosphamide 200 mg/m2 was administered intravenously every two weeks, one day before each radiation and immunotherapy administration. Starting on cycle 1 day 1, patients took 300 mg of aspirin by mouth once daily for four cycles.

Looking up the germline V gene yields CDR1 KGHSH and CDR2 LQKENI. From cysteine to phenylalanine, the CDR3 is 12 amino acids long. This entry keeps only the CDR3 DNA: 36 bases, framed from base 1. The junction shows trimming of 4 bases on V and 10 bases on J, and the gene matches do not reach 5 bases of it. In light of the paper, this sample's time point label describes: after trial treatment. The meaning of the sample's treatment or condition label: LDRT plus nivolumab, ipilimumab, low-dose cyclophosphamide and aspirin (RACIN trial). Donors were enrolled in RACIN, a single-arm phase I dose-escalation trial combining nivolumab, ipilimumab, aspirin, low-dose cyclophosphamide and low-dose radiotherapy. Patients with advanced, TIL-negative solid tumors were considered eligible. First-strand cDNA was synthesized using Superscript III and a set of TRAV- and TRBV-specific primers, so that both TCRalpha and TCRbeta chains were covered. TCRs were amplified with Phusion for about 21 PCR cycles, with a constant-region primer paired with the adapter attached to the V primers. The MessageAmp II aRNA Amplification Kit was used to amplify the isolated mRNA, with in vitro transcription run for 15 to 20 hours at 37 degrees C. The Dynabeads mRNA DIRECT Purification Kit was used to isolate mRNA for TCR sequencing. Indexed Illumina adapters were added in a second approximately 25-cycle Phusion PCR, and the resulting products were purified with AMPure XP beads. TCRalpha and TCRbeta libraries were deep-sequenced on an Illumina MiniSeq instrument. Processing in the source paper ran as follows. Using custom Perl scripts, TCR sequences that encoded the same protein were pooled, out-of-frame sequences were dropped, and the abundance of each clonotype was calculated. Any TCR sequence supported by only a single read was excluded from analysis. Shannon entropy, Gini index, clonality, richness, and the frequency of TCRs shared between repertoires were included as repertoire metrics. TCRdb passed the public sequencing reads through fastp at Q25 and MiXCR, retaining productive beta sequences. Each entry merges the rows of one CDR3 protein and shows their most common DNA and genes. TCRdb's processing, not the study's, gives the V and J calls here. This sample is represented by 30,000 to 40,000 distinct CDR3 sequences; under 25% of them were singletons. The biggest ten clones account for roughly 9.4% of the sample.

Comments on this clonotype: Its antigen is unknown. No base-level quality is on record; no much larger clone is a single base apart.

The receptor was derived from a female donor with ovarian cancer. The starting material was PBMCs, obtained after low-dose radiotherapy plus immunotherapy. The rearranged chain carries TRBV18 and TRBJ1-1, with 8 bases aligning to TRBD1. The CDR3 sequence is CASSHGQGGAFF. The bases read TGTGCCAGCTCACACGGACAGGGAGGAGCTTTCTTT.